The clone carrying this T cell receptor beta chain has only a few counts. The data originate from a study of blood T cell repertoires in COVID-19. Across the whole study: Acute and convalescent COVID-19 samples came from the United States, Italy and Spain. T cells, B-cell-depleted T cells, or PBMCs provided the cDNA or gDNA that served as material.

In the authors' workflow: By means of reference gene primer amplification, nucleated cell counts were estimated. Data came from immunoSEQ multiplex PCR; TCRdb stores just in-frame clones and leaves some out. V and J calls and clone size follow that table, whereas D and trimming were derived from the DNA. The sample includes some 80,000 clones, roughly 76% of them seen just once. The CDR3 has 14 amino acids. The V end lost 6 bases, the J end lost 4 bases, and 14 bases lay between the germline ends. The germline V gene has CDR1 LNHDA and CDR2 SQIVND (reference sequence). This clonotype was obtained from an elderly woman with active or convalescent COVID-19. The chain has TRBV19 and TRBJ2-3; D might be TRBD2 (6 bases). Material: peripheral blood. CDR3 loop: CASREGWGPDTQYF. As DNA, the CDR3 is TGTGCCAGTAGGGAGGGCTGGGGCCCAGATACGCAGTATTTT.